Listed below are T cell receptor beta chains from one sample, sequenced in a study of cytomegalovirus exposure and HLA in healthy donors. Sequenced by immunoSEQ multiplex PCR; TCRdb stores in-frame clones only, minus some. The sample lists 100,000 to 150,000 clones, nearly 90% seen once, with about 1.1% in the top ten. The sequenced sample consisted of PBMCs. The receptors were gathered from a woman under 30 in good health and CMV-seronegative. Each CDR3 is given with its conserved first and last residue.

V gene: TRBV5-8
CDR3 protein: CASSPTGDYGYTF

V gene: TRBV5-1
CDR3 protein: CASSPRGLETQYF

V gene: TRBV7-2
CDR3 protein: CASSTDSSRGPQHF

V gene: TRBV5-1
CDR3 protein: CASSLIPADEQFF

V gene: TRBV30
CDR3 protein: CAWSGAEGNTIYF

V gene: TRBV27
CDR3 protein: CASSLNLGLAGTDTQYF

V gene: TRBV29-1
CDR3 protein: CSVGQGASNTEAFF

V gene: TRBV6-5
CDR3 protein: CAARGVTDTQYF

V gene: TRBV11-2
CDR3 protein: CASSLEAGGNNEQFF

V gene: TRBV5-4
CDR3 protein: CASSLEQGNSPLHF

V gene: TRBV9
CDR3 protein: CASSVAGLKNTGELFF

V gene: TRBV7-8
CDR3 protein: CASSPPGGRLNEKLFF

V gene: TRBV30
CDR3 protein: CAWRVAGGRRTGELFF

V gene: TRBV28
CDR3 protein: CASSWGEFYNEQFF

V gene: TRBV28
CDR3 protein: CASSPGQGSQPQHF

V gene: TRBV7-7
CDR3 protein: CASSSLTGTEAFF

V gene: TRBV18
CDR3 protein: CASSPRARERVDNSPLHF

V gene: TRBV11-3
CDR3 protein: CASSSGLPNTEAFF

V gene: TRBV2
CDR3 protein: CASSEEAQTNQPQHF

V gene: TRBV7-9
CDR3 protein: CASSLRGSGEVVPLHF

V gene: TRBV29-1
CDR3 protein: CSVEEALVYGYTF

V gene: TRBV5-1
CDR3 protein: CASRAARGGGGYTF

V gene: TRBV7-6
CDR3 protein: CASSFGTAQETQYF

V gene: TRBV29-1
CDR3 protein: CSVEDSLVGNEQFF

V gene: TRBV9
CDR3 protein: CASSKTGTGTYGYTF

V gene: TRBV19
CDR3 protein: CASSMGGQGSGELFF

V gene: TRBV13
CDR3 protein: CASSPGTSGGEYF

V gene: TRBV28
CDR3 protein: CASSSLLRPQHF

V gene: TRBV28
CDR3 protein: CASTTGGDYGYTF